This TCR beta chain was obtained from a study of shared T cell receptors in the human thymus. Sequencing was performed with immunoSEQ multiplex PCR; in TCRdb, only in-frame clones are kept and a portion is missing. This table has hundreds of thousands of clones, about 90% appearing once. These data were likewise used in another study, on human thymus T cells.

The sequenced sample was thymocytes. The clonotype comes from a boy in the first two years of life with a congenital heart defect.

CDR3 DNA: TGTGCCAGCATACGTAACAGAGCGACAGGGGGCCTCTACGAGCAGTACTTC. The encoded protein is CASIRNRATGGLYEQYF. The J gene is TRBJ2-7, the V gene TRBV2; 10 bases map to TRBD1. Trimming cost V 7 bases and J 3 bases; bases outside gene matches: 15. Per germline, CDR1 SNHLY and CDR2 FYNNEI. CDR3 length equals 17 residues.